The 8 T cell receptor beta chains listed next were all sequenced from one sample in a study of blood T cells in healthy people across ages. A second PCR, run for about 6 to 12 cycles, used a sample-barcoded 5' primer plus a J-beta primer mix. Each CDR3 protein is one row after TCRdb ran MiXCR on the 5' RACE reads. The sample holds approximately 900,000 distinct CDR3 sequences; 25% to 35% are singletons and the top ten take 10%. The same data also contributed to another study, on T cells of mothers and their children.

The source material was blood. The source of these receptors is a woman in her 40s in good health.

The sample holds a few counts of this clonotype. The chain joins TRBV28 to TRBJ1-4, with D possibly being TRBD1 (5 bases). V shed 11 bases and J shed 10 bases, with 17 bases lying between them. This CDR3 has 12 amino acids. CDR1 is MDHEN and CDR2 is SYDVKM in the germline V gene. CDR3 sequence: CAVEQGGVKLFF. CDR3 sequence (DNA): TGTGCCGTGGAGCAGGGAGGTGTAAAACTGTTTTTT.

CDR3 protein: CASSQDWGMNTEAFF. CDR3 sequence (DNA): TGCGCCAGCAGCCAAGACTGGGGCATGAACACTGAAGCTTTCTTT. The rearrangement joins TRBV4-1 to TRBJ1-1, with D possibly being TRBD1 (5 bases). V was shortened by 0 bases and J by 0 bases, with 8 bases between the two germline ends. Germline CDR1 MGHRA, CDR2 YSYEKL. The CDR3 is 15 amino acids.

V and J are TRBV20-1 and TRBJ1-1; TRBD1 might be the D (5 bases). Germline V gene sequence: CDR1 DFQATT, CDR2 SNEGSKA (reference sequence). V lost 1 base, J lost 5 bases, and 14 bases lay in between. The CDR3 consists of 14 residues. The chain's CDR3 is CSARGRGRGTEAFF. CDR3 in DNA: TGCAGTGCTAGAGGGCGGGGCCGAGGGACTGAAGCTTTCTTT.

This clonotype appeared many times. The chain employs TRBV12-3 or TRBV12-4 and TRBJ1-2, with a possible D match to TRBD1 (6 bases). V shed 8 bases and J shed 4 bases, with 20 bases lying between them. The CDR3 extends over 15 amino acids. CDR3 protein: CASGLAGRGSYGYTF. Written as DNA, the CDR3 is TGTGCCAGCGGCCTCGCGGGCAGGGGCAGCTATGGCTACACCTTC.

This clonotype occurred once. The chain is built from TRBV2 and TRBJ2-2; TRBD1 is a possible D gene (6 bases). Germline CDR1 is SNHLY and CDR2 is FYNNEI. Trimming left V 10 bases short and J 0 bases short, with 15 bases between. This CDR3 is built from 15 residues. In DNA form, the CDR3 reads TGTGCCACGAAGGAGACAGGAGCGAACACCGGGGAGCTGTTTTTT. Its translation is CATKETGANTGELFF.

This chain links TRBV18 with TRBJ2-7; no clear D gene. Germline values: CDR1 KGHSH, CDR2 LQKENI. The V gene lost 3 bases and the J gene lost 7 bases, with 13 bases spanning the gap. The CDR3 is 13 amino acids. CDR3 amino acids: CASSPVPYNEQYF. CDR3 DNA sequence: TGTGCCAGCTCACCGGTACCCTACAATGAGCAGTACTTC.

The J gene is TRBJ1-1, the V gene TRBV6-5; D not certain. Trimming removed 6 bases at V and 5 bases at J, with 16 bases between. The CDR3 has 14 residues. Germline CDR1 reads MNHEY; CDR2 reads SVGAGI. This chain's CDR3 is CASRPVGLGTEAFF. CDR3 DNA sequence: TGTGCCAGCAGGCCGGTCGGGCTCGGGACTGAAGCTTTCTTT.

This clonotype was counted many times. V and J are TRBV28 and TRBJ1-2, with 7 bases identical to TRBD1. J lost 3 bases, V lost 4 bases, and 2 bases had no gene match. This CDR3 contains 13 residues. CDR1 is MDHEN, CDR2 SYDVKM, per germline. The DNA of the CDR3 is TGTGCCAGCAGTTCGACAGGGCACTATGGCTACACCTTC. Protein: CASSSTGHYGYTF.